The rows below give T cell receptor beta chains drawn from one sample of a study of regulatory T cells in long-lasting Graves disease. TCRdb ran MiXCR on the multiplex PCR reads and lists one entry per CDR3 protein. The sample consists of 370,000 or so distinct CDR3 sequences, around 15% of them appearing once. These same data were also listed under a study on T cells in Graves' hyperthyroidism and ophthalmopathy.

Sequencing was performed on peripheral blood mononuclear cells (PBMCs), taken at new diagnosis, from a patient treated with antithyroid drugs. The source of these receptors is a woman aged 18-35 years with Graves disease. Both conserved end residues are part of each CDR3.

J | V | CDR3
TRBJ1-2 | TRBV5-1 | CASSLGGQDGYTF
TRBJ2-2 | TRBV6-5 | CASSYAGGLKNTGELFF
TRBJ2-6 | TRBV3-1 | CASSQRALSGANVLTF
TRBJ2-3 | TRBV2 | CASSLLPGPLLDTQYF
TRBJ1-2 | TRBV27 | CASSGQGSYGYTF
TRBJ1-1 | TRBV2 | CASKVGYGTTEAFF
TRBJ2-1 | TRBV11-2 | CASSLAVEGANEQFF
TRBJ1-1 | TRBV11-2 | CASSLVIPEAFF
TRBJ2-4 | TRBV7-9 | CASSDALAKNIQYF
TRBJ2-2 | TRBV6-1 | CASSPGADTGELFF
TRBJ2-3 | TRBV3-1 | CASSLQPGADTQYF
TRBJ2-7 | TRBV7-3 | CASSPDPASREQYF
TRBJ2-1 | TRBV5-1 | CASSGRLADEQFF
TRBJ2-7 | TRBV2 | CASLIVPGAYEQYF
TRBJ1-2 | TRBV12-3/TRBV12-4 | CASSSNYGYTF
TRBJ1-6 | TRBV6-1 | CASIIDRGYNSPLHF
TRBJ2-7 | TRBV5-4 | CASSLHPTGGRNEQYF